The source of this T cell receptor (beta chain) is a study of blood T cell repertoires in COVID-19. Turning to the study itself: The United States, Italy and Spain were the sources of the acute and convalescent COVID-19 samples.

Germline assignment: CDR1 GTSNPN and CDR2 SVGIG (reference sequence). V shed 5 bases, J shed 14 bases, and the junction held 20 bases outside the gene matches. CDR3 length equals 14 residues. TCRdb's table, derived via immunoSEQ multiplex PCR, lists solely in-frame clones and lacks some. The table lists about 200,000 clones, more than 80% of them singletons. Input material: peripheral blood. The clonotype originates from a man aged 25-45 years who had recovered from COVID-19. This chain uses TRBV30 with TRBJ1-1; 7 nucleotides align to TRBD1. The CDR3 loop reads CAWEFLTGPRSRFF. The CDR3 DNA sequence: TGTGCCTGGGAATTCCTGACAGGGCCTAGGTCGAGGTTCTTT.